This is a list of T cell receptor beta chains from one sample in a study of blood T cells in healthy people across ages. TCRdb analysed the 5' RACE reads with MiXCR anew, one entry per CDR3 protein. The profile shows around 690,000 distinct CDR3 sequences, under 70% of them singletons. Sequenced input: blood. These receptors were collected from a man aged 55 to 70 in good health. The CDR3 runs from the conserved cysteine through the conserved F or W. A D gene is named only where the DNA matches it firmly. Where a row states a size, it is once, few, many or the class of an expanded clone; other rows omit it.

v_gene,j_gene,d_gene,abundance,CDR3aa,CDR3nt
TRBV6-5,TRBJ2-7,-,-,CASSHRRATTIYEQYF,TGTGCCAGCAGTCACCGTAGGGCGACAACCATCTACGAGCAGTACTTC
TRBV5-1,TRBJ1-1,-,-,CASSLAGASNTEAFF,TGCGCCAGCAGCTTGGCCGGCGCTTCGAACACTGAAGCTTTCTTT
TRBV27,TRBJ1-4,TRBD1,-,CASSDRAQRSEKLFF,TGTGCCAGCAGCGACAGGGCTCAACGGTCCGAAAAACTGTTTTTT
TRBV18,TRBJ1-2,-,-,CASSSRGTNYGYTF,TGTGCCAGCTCATCGAGGGGGACTAACTATGGCTACACCTTC
TRBV27,TRBJ2-1,-,many,CASRSMAEQFF,TGTGCCAGCAGGAGTATGGCTGAGCAGTTCTTC
TRBV20-1,TRBJ2-5,TRBD2,-,CSARTSGRYQETQYF,TGCAGTGCTAGGACTAGCGGAAGGTACCAAGAGACCCAGTACTTC
TRBV24-1,TRBJ2-2,-,-,CATRDPSGELFF,TGTGCCACCAGGGATCCTAGCGGGGAGCTGTTTTTT
TRBV6-1,TRBJ1-1,-,few,CASRPRLWGGETEAFF,TGTGCCAGCAGGCCCAGACTGTGGGGTGGCGAGACTGAAGCTTTCTTT
TRBV7-2,TRBJ1-2,-,few,CAIRPGALYGYTF,TGTGCCATCCGCCCGGGCGCCCTTTATGGCTACACCTTC
TRBV5-1,TRBJ2-5,TRBD2,-,CASSFASGGFQETQYF,TGCGCCAGCAGCTTTGCTAGCGGGGGTTTCCAAGAGACCCAGTACTTC
TRBV25-1,TRBJ2-1,-,many,CASSVGWDNEQFF,TGTGCCAGCAGTGTAGGGTGGGACAATGAGCAGTTCTTC
TRBV5-1,TRBJ2-3,TRBD1,few,CASSGQGQGDTQYF,TGCGCCAGCAGCGGACAGGGTCAGGGAGATACGCAGTATTTT
TRBV5-6,TRBJ2-5,TRBD2,few,CASSFRGGVWETQYF,TGTGCCAGCAGCTTTCGCGGGGGGGTATGGGAGACCCAGTACTTC
TRBV10-2,TRBJ2-1,TRBD2,-,CASSDPGTSYASEQFF,TGCGCCAGCAGTGACCCCGGGACTAGCTATGCTAGTGAGCAGTTCTTC
TRBV18,TRBJ1-6,TRBD1,few,CASSPPGQGQYNSPLHF,TGTGCCAGCTCACCACCGGGACAGGGGCAGTATAATTCACCCCTCCACTTT
TRBV3-1,TRBJ2-1,TRBD2,few,CASSQGTGGATTPQFF,TGTGCCAGCAGCCAAGGGACGGGGGGGGCCACAACCCCCCAGTTCTTC
TRBV3-1,TRBJ2-7,TRBD1,-,CASSPSGTGSFEQYF,TGTGCCAGCAGCCCCTCCGGGACAGGGTCATTCGAGCAGTACTTC
TRBV3-1,TRBJ1-2,-,-,CASSPKRQDYGYTF,TGTGCCAGCAGCCCAAAGAGACAGGACTATGGCTACACCTTC
TRBV7-2,TRBJ2-1,-,few,CASSATRIEQFF,TGTGCCAGCAGCGCGACTCGGATTGAGCAGTTCTTC
TRBV29-1,TRBJ2-3,-,few,CSVTPQEDTQYF,TGCAGCGTTACCCCCCAGGAGGATACGCAGTATTTT
TRBV10-3,TRBJ2-5,-,few,CAISGRDTISQETQYF,TGTGCCATCAGTGGACGGGACACCATATCGCAAGAGACCCAGTACTTC
TRBV3-1,TRBJ2-5,TRBD2,-,CASSQVLADQETQYF,TGTGCCAGCAGCCAAGTCCTAGCGGACCAAGAGACCCAGTACTTC
TRBV6-2/TRBV6-3,TRBJ1-4,-,-,CASSYARDTGEKLFF,TGTGCCAGCAGTTACGCACGGGATACGGGGGAAAAACTGTTTTTT
TRBV10-3,TRBJ2-5,-,-,CATRDGYQETQYF,TGTGCCACGCGGGACGGTTACCAAGAGACCCAGTACTTC
TRBV12-3/TRBV12-4,TRBJ2-7,-,-,CAGSPQPYEQYF,TGTGCCGGCAGCCCGCAGCCCTACGAGCAGTACTTC
TRBV6-5,TRBJ1-2,-,-,CASSDRQGYGYTF,TGTGCCAGCAGTGACCGACAAGGCTATGGCTACACCTTC
TRBV5-1,TRBJ1-6,TRBD1,-,CASSPDRGQDSPLHF,TGCGCCAGCAGCCCGGACAGGGGACAGGATTCACCCCTCCACTTT
TRBV4-1,TRBJ1-2,-,few,CASSQDLQGRNGYTF,TGCGCCAGCAGCCAAGATCTCCAGGGTCGGAATGGCTACACCTTC
TRBV25-1,TRBJ2-5,-,few,CASSALWTASQETQYF,TGTGCCAGCAGTGCCCTCTGGACAGCCTCTCAAGAGACCCAGTACTTC
TRBV20-1,TRBJ2-5,-,-,CSAPGAGARETQYF,TGCAGTGCCCCTGGGGCAGGGGCCCGAGAGACCCAGTACTTC
TRBV7-6,TRBJ2-1,-,few,CASSFKDEQFF,TGTGCCAGCAGCTTTAAGGATGAGCAGTTCTTC